This is a list of T cell receptor beta chains from one sample in a study of response to subunit inactivated influenza vaccine. Each CDR3 protein gets one entry after TCRdb re-called the RT-PCR reads with MiXCR. The table records approximately 490,000 distinct CDR3 sequences, approximately 7.3% of them present only once. The specimen comprised PBMCs from blood, sampled less than 25 months after vaccination. The receptors shown here come from a man aged 50-75 years who received an inactivated influenza vaccine. The CDR3 runs from the conserved cysteine through the conserved F or W. A D gene is named only where the DNA matches it firmly. Rows give clone size only sometimes, using once, few, many, or a class for an expanded clone.

CDR3aa: CASSYSIGWSAKNIQYF
CDR3nt: TGTGCCAGCAGTTACTCGATTGGGTGGTCTGCCAAAAACATTCAGTACTTC
d_gene: -
abundance: -
v_gene: TRBV6-5
j_gene: TRBJ2-4

CDR3aa: CASSEAVSRYEQYF
CDR3nt: TGTGCCAGCAGTGAAGCAGTCAGTCGCTACGAGCAGTACTTC
d_gene: -
abundance: few
v_gene: TRBV6-1
j_gene: TRBJ2-7

CDR3aa: CASSRRGQPQHF
CDR3nt: TGTGCCAGCAGTCGACGGGGTCAGCCCCAGCATTTT
d_gene: -
abundance: few
v_gene: TRBV12-3/TRBV12-4
j_gene: TRBJ1-5

CDR3aa: CASSQDRATSEQYF
CDR3nt: TGTGCCAGCAGCCAAGACAGGGCTACCTCCGAGCAGTACTTC
d_gene: -
abundance: few
v_gene: TRBV4-2
j_gene: TRBJ2-7

CDR3aa: CASSPQGLRGYEQYF
CDR3nt: TGTGCCAGCAGTCCGCAGGGACTTAGGGGGTACGAGCAGTACTTC
d_gene: -
abundance: many
v_gene: TRBV12-3/TRBV12-4
j_gene: TRBJ2-7

CDR3aa: CSVLGTSANTGELFF
CDR3nt: TGCAGCGTCCTTGGGACTAGCGCGAACACCGGGGAGCTGTTTTTT
d_gene: TRBD2
abundance: -
v_gene: TRBV29-1
j_gene: TRBJ2-2

CDR3aa: CASSFMRTDTQYF
CDR3nt: TGTGCCAGCAGTTTTATGAGGACAGATACGCAGTATTTT
d_gene: -
abundance: -
v_gene: TRBV12-3/TRBV12-4
j_gene: TRBJ2-3

CDR3aa: CATSPTANTGELFF
CDR3nt: TGTGCCACCAGTCCGACAGCGAACACCGGGGAGCTGTTTTTT
d_gene: -
abundance: many
v_gene: TRBV24-1
j_gene: TRBJ2-2

CDR3aa: CSARDPFATNEKLFF
CDR3nt: TGCAGTGCTAGAGACCCCTTTGCAACTAATGAAAAACTGTTTTTT
d_gene: -
abundance: few
v_gene: TRBV20-1
j_gene: TRBJ1-4

CDR3aa: CASSSDRDRSSGNTIYF
CDR3nt: TGTGCCAGCAGCTCCGACCGGGACAGGAGCTCTGGAAACACCATATATTTT
d_gene: TRBD1
abundance: many
v_gene: TRBV5-6
j_gene: TRBJ1-3

CDR3aa: CAWSPGTGGFINTEAFF
CDR3nt: TGTGCCTGGAGTCCCGGGACAGGGGGCTTTATTAACACTGAAGCTTTCTTT
d_gene: TRBD1
abundance: many
v_gene: TRBV30
j_gene: TRBJ1-1

CDR3aa: CATRAGTSVTDTQYF
CDR3nt: TGTGCCACCCGAGCCGGGACTAGCGTCACAGATACGCAGTATTTT
d_gene: TRBD2
abundance: few
v_gene: TRBV28
j_gene: TRBJ2-3

CDR3aa: CASSPPGTEIEAFF
CDR3nt: TGTGCCAGCAGTCCCCCCGGGACAGAAATTGAAGCTTTCTTT
d_gene: TRBD1
abundance: many
v_gene: TRBV28
j_gene: TRBJ1-1

CDR3aa: CASSQPPGQGPSSTDTQYF
CDR3nt: TGCGCCAGCAGCCAACCTCCCGGACAGGGCCCTTCTAGCACAGATACGCAGTATTTT
d_gene: TRBD1
abundance: few
v_gene: TRBV4-1
j_gene: TRBJ2-3

CDR3aa: CASSLVAGGMNEQFF
CDR3nt: TGCGCCAGCAGCTTGGTAGCGGGAGGGATGAATGAGCAGTTCTTC
d_gene: TRBD2
abundance: -
v_gene: TRBV5-1
j_gene: TRBJ2-1

CDR3aa: CASSQPRQGYNEQFF
CDR3nt: TGCGCCAGCAGCCAACCCCGACAGGGATACAATGAGCAGTTCTTC
d_gene: TRBD1
abundance: few
v_gene: TRBV4-3
j_gene: TRBJ2-1

CDR3aa: CASSQETLQSSNQPQHF
CDR3nt: TGTGCCAGCAGCCAAGAGACTTTACAGTCTAGCAATCAGCCCCAGCATTTT
d_gene: -
abundance: many
v_gene: TRBV4-2
j_gene: TRBJ1-5

CDR3aa: CASSQDFSGPSYEQYF
CDR3nt: TGCGCCAGCAGCCAAGATTTCAGCGGTCCCTCCTACGAGCAGTACTTC
d_gene: -
abundance: many
v_gene: TRBV4-3
j_gene: TRBJ2-7

CDR3aa: CASRHTGTSTYEQYF
CDR3nt: TGTGCCAGCAGACACACCGGGACATCCACCTACGAGCAGTACTTC
d_gene: -
abundance: -
v_gene: TRBV6-2/TRBV6-3
j_gene: TRBJ2-7

CDR3aa: CASSQSGTGGYEQYF
CDR3nt: TGCGCCAGCAGCCAATCCGGGACAGGGGGCTACGAGCAGTACTTC
d_gene: TRBD1
abundance: -
v_gene: TRBV4-3
j_gene: TRBJ2-7

CDR3aa: CAIKMTGTSYEQYF
CDR3nt: TGTGCCATCAAGATGACAGGGACTTCCTACGAGCAGTACTTC
d_gene: -
abundance: -
v_gene: TRBV10-3
j_gene: TRBJ2-7

CDR3aa: CATPNPGSSYNEQFF
CDR3nt: TGTGCCACCCCGAACCCAGGTAGCTCCTACAATGAGCAGTTCTTC
d_gene: -
abundance: -
v_gene: TRBV24-1
j_gene: TRBJ2-1

CDR3aa: CASSYRQGLNTEAFF
CDR3nt: TGTGCCAGCAGCTACAGACAGGGGCTGAACACTGAAGCTTTCTTT
d_gene: TRBD1
abundance: many
v_gene: TRBV3-1
j_gene: TRBJ1-1

CDR3aa: CASTLQNEQFF
CDR3nt: TGCGCCAGCACCCTTCAGAATGAGCAGTTCTTC
d_gene: -
abundance: many
v_gene: TRBV5-1
j_gene: TRBJ2-1

CDR3aa: CASSLALQETQYF
CDR3nt: TGTGCCAGCAGCCTCGCCCTCCAAGAGACCCAGTACTTC
d_gene: -
abundance: many
v_gene: TRBV7-2
j_gene: TRBJ2-5

CDR3aa: CSARDSGAGYEQYF
CDR3nt: TGCAGTGCTAGAGATTCGGGGGCGGGCTACGAGCAGTACTTC
d_gene: -
abundance: -
v_gene: TRBV20-1
j_gene: TRBJ2-7

CDR3aa: CSGSGGSYNEQFF
CDR3nt: TGCAGCGGCAGCGGGGGCTCTTACAATGAGCAGTTCTTC
d_gene: TRBD2
abundance: -
v_gene: TRBV29-1
j_gene: TRBJ2-1

CDR3aa: CASSLGGVLATGNEQFF
CDR3nt: TGTGCCAGCAGCTTAGGGGGCGTTCTAGCCACCGGCAATGAGCAGTTCTTC
d_gene: -
abundance: -
v_gene: TRBV7-2
j_gene: TRBJ2-1

CDR3aa: CASSTIFLGLAGVEETQYF
CDR3nt: TGTGCCAGCAGTACCATATTTTTGGGACTAGCGGGAGTCGAGGAGACCCAGTACTTC
d_gene: TRBD2
abundance: -
v_gene: TRBV28
j_gene: TRBJ2-5

CDR3aa: CASSHRFHFLLYNEQFF
CDR3nt: TGTGCCAGCAGTCACCGTTTTCACTTTCTTCTCTACAATGAGCAGTTCTTC
d_gene: -
abundance: few
v_gene: TRBV6-8
j_gene: TRBJ2-1

CDR3aa: CASSLGHGGGAGELFF
CDR3nt: TGTGCCAGCAGCTTGGGACATGGAGGAGGGGCCGGGGAGCTGTTTTTT
d_gene: -
abundance: few
v_gene: TRBV5-5
j_gene: TRBJ2-2

CDR3aa: CSANSQAIQGFEQYF
CDR3nt: TGCAGTGCTAACAGTCAAGCGATTCAAGGGTTCGAGCAGTACTTC
d_gene: -
abundance: -
v_gene: TRBV20-1
j_gene: TRBJ2-7

CDR3aa: CASSPTGGVKTQYF
CDR3nt: TGTGCCAGCAGTCCGACAGGGGGTGTAAAGACCCAGTACTTC
d_gene: TRBD1
abundance: few
v_gene: TRBV28
j_gene: TRBJ2-5

CDR3aa: CASSSPQGGNTGELFF
CDR3nt: TGTGCCAGCAGTTCCCCCCAGGGGGGAAACACCGGGGAGCTGTTTTTT
d_gene: -
abundance: many
v_gene: TRBV6-5
j_gene: TRBJ2-2

CDR3aa: CATSLPGGGPSSYNEQFF
CDR3nt: TGTGCCACCAGTCTCCCTGGGGGCGGGCCCAGCTCCTACAATGAGCAGTTCTTC
d_gene: -
abundance: many
v_gene: TRBV24-1
j_gene: TRBJ2-1

CDR3aa: CSVLHSGKGSTEAFF
CDR3nt: TGCAGTGTGCTCCACTCCGGTAAGGGGTCTACTGAAGCTTTCTTT
d_gene: -
abundance: few
v_gene: TRBV20-1
j_gene: TRBJ1-1

CDR3aa: CSVREGRKPQHF
CDR3nt: TGCAGCGTTCGAGAGGGGAGAAAGCCCCAGCATTTT
d_gene: -
abundance: many
v_gene: TRBV29-1
j_gene: TRBJ1-5

CDR3aa: CASKKGLAVSYEQYF
CDR3nt: TGTGCCAGCAAGAAGGGACTAGCGGTTTCCTACGAGCAGTACTTC
d_gene: TRBD2
abundance: few
v_gene: TRBV7-8
j_gene: TRBJ2-7

CDR3aa: CASSYSPAGVQPNF
CDR3nt: TGTGCCAGCAGTTACTCGCCTGCGGGGGTCCAACCCAACTTC
d_gene: TRBD2
abundance: -
v_gene: TRBV6-5
j_gene: TRBJ2-1

CDR3aa: CASSLTGVVGNTIYF
CDR3nt: TGTGCCAGCAGCTTAACGGGAGTTGTTGGAAACACCATATATTTT
d_gene: -
abundance: many
v_gene: TRBV11-2
j_gene: TRBJ1-3

CDR3aa: CASSSWDLGSYEQYF
CDR3nt: TGTGCCAGCAGCTCTTGGGATCTAGGGAGCTACGAGCAGTACTTC
d_gene: -
abundance: few
v_gene: TRBV7-2
j_gene: TRBJ2-7

CDR3aa: CASSRGTPGTYNSPLHF
CDR3nt: TGCGCCAGCAGCCGCGGGACCCCCGGGACCTATAATTCACCCCTCCACTTT
d_gene: -
abundance: few
v_gene: TRBV4-3
j_gene: TRBJ1-6

CDR3aa: CSASGQLLTDTQYF
CDR3nt: TGCAGTGCCTCCGGACAGTTGCTCACAGATACGCAGTATTTT
d_gene: -
abundance: -
v_gene: TRBV20-1
j_gene: TRBJ2-3

CDR3aa: CSAVRQGEETQYF
CDR3nt: TGCAGTGCGGTGCGGCAGGGGGAAGAGACCCAGTACTTC
d_gene: TRBD1
abundance: -
v_gene: TRBV20-1
j_gene: TRBJ2-5

CDR3aa: CASSQADRGTGELFF
CDR3nt: TGTGCCAGCAGCCAAGCGGACAGGGGTACCGGGGAGCTGTTTTTT
d_gene: TRBD1
abundance: few
v_gene: TRBV4-2
j_gene: TRBJ2-2

CDR3aa: CASSVGPRGLAGHSYEQYF
CDR3nt: TGTGCCAGCAGCGTAGGTCCCCGAGGACTAGCGGGACACTCCTACGAGCAGTACTTC
d_gene: TRBD2
abundance: few
v_gene: TRBV9
j_gene: TRBJ2-7

CDR3aa: CASSMGQGFDIQYF
CDR3nt: TGTGCCAGCAGCATGGGACAGGGATTCGACATTCAGTACTTC
d_gene: TRBD1
abundance: many
v_gene: TRBV13
j_gene: TRBJ2-4

CDR3aa: CASSFGGVHTQYF
CDR3nt: TGTGCCAGCAGTTTCGGGGGCGTCCATACGCAGTATTTT
d_gene: -
abundance: many
v_gene: TRBV12-3/TRBV12-4
j_gene: TRBJ2-3

CDR3aa: CASSYYPGNEQFF
CDR3nt: TGTGCCAGCAGTTACTACCCGGGGAATGAGCAGTTCTTC
d_gene: -
abundance: many
v_gene: TRBV6-2/TRBV6-3
j_gene: TRBJ2-1

CDR3aa: CSANMGWSTGELFF
CDR3nt: TGCAGTGCTAATATGGGGTGGAGCACCGGGGAGCTGTTTTTT
d_gene: -
abundance: many
v_gene: TRBV20-1
j_gene: TRBJ2-2

CDR3aa: CASSLSSGTGELFF
CDR3nt: TGTGCCAGCAGCTTAAGCTCTGGAACCGGGGAGCTGTTTTTT
d_gene: -
abundance: many
v_gene: TRBV11-2
j_gene: TRBJ2-2